This T cell receptor (beta chain) was recorded in a study of T-cell memory formation after mild COVID-19. A single record per CDR3 protein comes from TCRdb applying MiXCR to the 5' RACE reads. The table shows hundreds of thousands of distinct CDR3 sequences, with roughly 17% occurring only once. This CDR3 spans 15 amino acids. The V end was cut by 1 base, the J end by 1 base, with 9 bases between. Germline lookup yields CDR1 LGHNA and CDR2 YNFKEQ. Source material: PBMCs or a T cell subset sorted from them (not recorded which). The V and J genes are TRBV4-2 and TRBJ2-3; possibly TRBD2 for D (6 bases). This sequence was found in a man aged 18 to 29 who had mild COVID-19 (a few samples of this study predate the infection). Cell type and time point are not known. The CDR3 is CASSQGTGGTDTQYF. The CDR3, as DNA: TGTGCCAGCAGCCAAGGTACGGGAGGCACAGATACGCAGTATTTT.